The present T cell receptor (beta chain) was sequenced within a study of cytomegalovirus exposure and HLA in healthy donors. Overall study findings and caveats: In vitro confirmation showed a few CMV-associated chains to be CMV antigen specific. A link between a missense DCLRE1C variant and TCR beta V- and J-gene trimming emerged from a later analysis. In an earlier analysis, productive rearrangement rates for most beta V segments clustered near 87% or 30%. Common viral pathogens seemed to be connected with several of the most significant clusters, according to a later analysis.

Vbeta (60) and Jbeta (13) primers were used in the PCR. Measured with immunoSEQ multiplex PCR; TCRdb has only the in-frame clones, and not every one. The sample's table shows tens of thousands of clones. As regards this clone: Its specificity is not known.

CDR1 KGHSH and CDR2 LQKENI come from the germline V gene. This CDR3 comprises 13 residues. The V end was cut by 3 bases, the J end by 5 bases, with 10 bases between. Sequenced: PBMCs. This chain joins TRBV18 and TRBJ2-5; D might be TRBD2 (5 bases). The clonotype originates from a male donor in good health and CMV-seronegative. The CDR3: CASSPGSDETQYF. The CDR3 nucleotides read TGTGCCAGCTCACCCGGTAGCGACGAGACCCAGTACTTC. The complete variable domain, with remaining parts taken from reference TRBV18 and TRBJ2-5, reads NAGVMQNPRHLVRRRGQEARLRCSPMKGHSHVYWYRQLPEEGLKFMVYLQKENIIDESGMPKERFSAEFPKEGPSILRIQQVVRGDSAAYFCASSPGSDETQYFGPGTRLLVL.